This is a list of T cell receptor beta chains from one sample in a study of T cell responses to AZD1222 COVID-19 vaccine. Sequencing was performed with immunoSEQ multiplex PCR; in TCRdb, only in-frame clones are kept and a portion is missing. The sample includes about 34,000 clones, around nine tenths of them seen just once. The sequencing here drew on peripheral blood, taken on day 0 of AZD1222 vaccination. These TCRs come from an adult in good health. The CDR3 runs from the conserved cysteine through the conserved F or W. Fields, in order: CDR3 protein, CDR3 DNA, V gene, D gene, J gene, clone size. A D gene is named only where the DNA matches it firmly. Some rows mark clone size as missing; the rest say once, few, many or name a class of expanded clone.

CDR3aa: CASGLGIRGTEAFF
CDR3nt: TGTGCTAGTGGTTTAGGGATCCGAGGGACTGAAGCTTTCTTT
v_gene: TRBV12-5
d_gene: .
j_gene: TRBJ1-1
abundance: .

CDR3aa: CASSLRTGYNEQFF
CDR3nt: TGCGCCAGCAGCTTGAGGACGGGTTACAATGAGCAGTTCTTC
v_gene: TRBV5-1
d_gene: .
j_gene: TRBJ2-1
abundance: .

CDR3aa: CASSELTSGTDTQYF
CDR3nt: TGTGCCAGCAGCGAACTGACCTCTGGCACAGATACGCAGTATTTT
v_gene: TRBV6-4
d_gene: .
j_gene: TRBJ2-3
abundance: .

CDR3aa: CATRLNYGYTF
CDR3nt: TGTGCCACCCGATTAAACTATGGCTACACCTTC
v_gene: TRBV19
d_gene: .
j_gene: TRBJ1-2
abundance: .

CDR3aa: CASSLEIRTDTQYF
CDR3nt: TGTGCCAGCAGCTTAGAGATTCGCACAGATACGCAGTATTTT
v_gene: TRBV11-1
d_gene: .
j_gene: TRBJ2-3
abundance: few

CDR3aa: CASSWGRESYNEQFF
CDR3nt: TGTGCCAGCAGTTGGGGTCGGGAATCCTACAATGAGCAGTTCTTC
v_gene: TRBV27
d_gene: .
j_gene: TRBJ2-1
abundance: once

CDR3aa: CASSAAGLAGVRNF
CDR3nt: TGTGCCAGCAGCGCTGCGGGACTAGCGGGAGTTAGGAACTTC
v_gene: TRBV7-9
d_gene: TRBD2
j_gene: TRBJ2-7
abundance: .

CDR3aa: CASIRWDREGGYTF
CDR3nt: TGTGCCAGTATCCGTTGGGACAGGGAAGGGGGCTACACCTTC
v_gene: TRBV19
d_gene: TRBD1
j_gene: TRBJ1-2
abundance: once

CDR3aa: CASSRSGMGALYNEQFF
CDR3nt: TGTGCCAGCAGCCGGAGTGGGATGGGAGCGCTTTACAATGAGCAGTTCTTC
v_gene: TRBV7-2
d_gene: .
j_gene: TRBJ2-1
abundance: .

CDR3aa: CASSSQGSPLF
CDR3nt: TGTGCCAGCAGTTCACAGGGATCCCCCCTTTTT
v_gene: TRBV12-3/TRBV12-4
d_gene: .
j_gene: TRBJ1-1
abundance: .

CDR3aa: CSAPRWEGGVETQYF
CDR3nt: TGCAGCGCCCCCCGATGGGAGGGGGGAGTCGAGACCCAGTACTTC
v_gene: TRBV29-1
d_gene: .
j_gene: TRBJ2-5
abundance: .

CDR3aa: CASSEGSDPNQPQHF
CDR3nt: TGCGCCAGCAGCGAGGGGTCCGATCCCAATCAGCCCCAGCATTTT
v_gene: TRBV5-1
d_gene: .
j_gene: TRBJ1-5
abundance: once

CDR3aa: CASSFLPGQAYEQYF
CDR3nt: TGCGCCAGCAGCTTTCTCCCGGGACAAGCCTACGAGCAGTACTTC
v_gene: TRBV5-1
d_gene: .
j_gene: TRBJ2-7
abundance: .

CDR3aa: CASSYSARDRGDQPQHF
CDR3nt: TGTGCCAGCAGTTACTCCGCCCGGGACAGGGGTGATCAGCCCCAGCATTTT
v_gene: TRBV6-2/TRBV6-3
d_gene: TRBD1
j_gene: TRBJ1-5
abundance: .

CDR3aa: CASSSTTWPYEQYF
CDR3nt: TGTGCCAGCAGTTCGACCACTTGGCCCTACGAGCAGTACTTC
v_gene: TRBV27
d_gene: .
j_gene: TRBJ2-7
abundance: .

CDR3aa: CASSQEAKSTGELFF
CDR3nt: TGTGCCAGCAGCCAAGAGGCCAAGAGCACCGGGGAGCTGTTTTTT
v_gene: TRBV4-2
d_gene: .
j_gene: TRBJ2-2
abundance: .

CDR3aa: CASSSSGTGINEKLFF
CDR3nt: TGTGCCAGCAGCTCTTCCGGGACAGGGATTAATGAAAAACTGTTTTTT
v_gene: TRBV28
d_gene: TRBD1
j_gene: TRBJ1-4
abundance: .

CDR3aa: CASSLKGGGEQYF
CDR3nt: TGTGCCAGCAGCTTAAAAGGGGGCGGTGAGCAGTACTTC
v_gene: TRBV7-9
d_gene: TRBD1
j_gene: TRBJ2-7
abundance: .

CDR3aa: CASSSDRRQPQHF
CDR3nt: TGTGCCAGCAGTTCAGACAGACGGCAGCCCCAGCATTTT
v_gene: TRBV6-2/TRBV6-3
d_gene: .
j_gene: TRBJ1-5
abundance: .

CDR3aa: CASSSFQYEQYF
CDR3nt: TGTGCCAGCAGTAGCTTTCAGTACGAGCAGTACTTC
v_gene: TRBV28
d_gene: .
j_gene: TRBJ2-7
abundance: .

CDR3aa: CASNKQGWTEAFF
CDR3nt: TGTGCCAGCAACAAACAGGGGTGGACTGAAGCTTTCTTT
v_gene: TRBV12-3/TRBV12-4
d_gene: TRBD1
j_gene: TRBJ1-1
abundance: .

CDR3aa: CASSLPSTYNEQFF
CDR3nt: TGTGCCAGCAGCCTACCCTCAACCTACAATGAGCAGTTCTTC
v_gene: TRBV28
d_gene: .
j_gene: TRBJ2-1
abundance: .

CDR3aa: CASSLRDRREGYTF
CDR3nt: TGTGCCAGCAGCCTCCGGGACAGAAGGGAAGGCTACACCTTC
v_gene: TRBV13
d_gene: TRBD1
j_gene: TRBJ1-2
abundance: few

CDR3aa: CASSPSGGYGYTF
CDR3nt: TGCGCCAGCAGTCCCTCGGGGGGATATGGCTACACCTTC
v_gene: TRBV10-1
d_gene: .
j_gene: TRBJ1-2
abundance: once

CDR3aa: CASSWTVTNEKLFF
CDR3nt: TGTGCCAGCAGTTGGACAGTAACTAATGAAAAACTGTTTTTT
v_gene: TRBV28
d_gene: .
j_gene: TRBJ1-4
abundance: .

CDR3aa: CASSVYGEKLFF
CDR3nt: TGTGCCAGCAGTGTCTACGGTGAAAAACTGTTTTTT
v_gene: TRBV12-3/TRBV12-4
d_gene: .
j_gene: TRBJ1-4
abundance: .

CDR3aa: CASVQQTPVGYTF
CDR3nt: TGTGCTAGTGTCCAACAAACTCCCGTAGGCTACACCTTC
v_gene: TRBV12-5
d_gene: .
j_gene: TRBJ1-2
abundance: .

CDR3aa: CASRGTEYEGETQYF
CDR3nt: TGTGCCAGCAGAGGGACTGAATATGAGGGGGAGACCCAGTACTTC
v_gene: TRBV6-5
d_gene: .
j_gene: TRBJ2-5
abundance: .

CDR3aa: CASSPTDTQYF
CDR3nt: TGTGCCAGCAGCCCCACAGATACGCAGTATTTT
v_gene: TRBV2
d_gene: .
j_gene: TRBJ2-3
abundance: .

CDR3aa: CASSDGTGGTDTQYF
CDR3nt: TGTGCCAGCAGTGACGGGACAGGGGGCACAGATACGCAGTATTTT
v_gene: TRBV6-4
d_gene: TRBD1
j_gene: TRBJ2-3
abundance: medium-sized

CDR3aa: CASSRAGSRETQYF
CDR3nt: TGTGCCAGCAGTCGGGCGGGGTCGAGGGAGACCCAGTACTTC
v_gene: TRBV6-2/TRBV6-3
d_gene: .
j_gene: TRBJ2-5
abundance: .

CDR3aa: CASSPRGDSEQYF
CDR3nt: TGCGCCAGCAGCCCGAGGGGGGACAGCGAGCAGTACTTC
v_gene: TRBV4-3
d_gene: .
j_gene: TRBJ2-7
abundance: .

CDR3aa: CASSLVSETQYF
CDR3nt: TGTGCCAGCAGTTTGGTGTCGGAGACCCAGTACTTC
v_gene: TRBV12-3/TRBV12-4
d_gene: .
j_gene: TRBJ2-5
abundance: .

CDR3aa: CASSYGLAGLQETQYF
CDR3nt: TGCGCCAGCAGCTACGGACTAGCGGGACTTCAAGAGACCCAGTACTTC
v_gene: TRBV5-1
d_gene: TRBD2
j_gene: TRBJ2-5
abundance: .

CDR3aa: CASSLELAEKTQYF
CDR3nt: TGTGCCAGCAGCTTGGAGCTAGCGGAGAAGACCCAGTACTTC
v_gene: TRBV5-4
d_gene: TRBD2
j_gene: TRBJ2-5
abundance: .

CDR3aa: CASSLRGDSEKLFF
CDR3nt: TGTGCCAGCAGCTTACGAGGGGACAGCGAAAAACTGTTTTTT
v_gene: TRBV7-8
d_gene: TRBD1
j_gene: TRBJ1-4
abundance: .

CDR3aa: CASSEVETGTYGYTF
CDR3nt: TGTGCCAGCAGTGAAGTGGAGACAGGGACCTATGGCTACACCTTC
v_gene: TRBV6-1
d_gene: TRBD1
j_gene: TRBJ1-2
abundance: .

CDR3aa: CASGSGGAGETQYF
CDR3nt: TGTGCCAGCGGGTCAGGGGGCGCAGGAGAGACCCAGTACTTC
v_gene: TRBV2
d_gene: TRBD1
j_gene: TRBJ2-5
abundance: .

CDR3aa: CAISPGLAEERGGELFF
CDR3nt: TGTGCCATCAGTCCGGGACTAGCGGAGGAAAGGGGCGGGGAGCTGTTTTTT
v_gene: TRBV10-3
d_gene: TRBD2
j_gene: TRBJ2-2
abundance: .

CDR3aa: CASSQDGRASGNTIYF
CDR3nt: TGTGCCAGCAGCCAAGACGGTAGGGCCTCTGGAAACACCATATATTTT
v_gene: TRBV3-1/TRBV3-2
d_gene: .
j_gene: TRBJ1-3
abundance: .

CDR3aa: CASSYSESSGNTIYF
CDR3nt: TGTGCCAGCAGTTATTCTGAGAGCTCTGGAAACACCATATATTTT
v_gene: TRBV28
d_gene: .
j_gene: TRBJ1-3
abundance: .

CDR3aa: CASRKSGEKGKNIQYF
CDR3nt: TGCGCCAGCAGAAAAAGCGGTGAGAAAGGTAAAAACATTCAGTACTTC
v_gene: TRBV23-1
d_gene: .
j_gene: TRBJ2-4
abundance: .

CDR3aa: CASSIPGGMNTEAFF
CDR3nt: TGTGCCAGTAGTATACCGGGAGGTATGAACACTGAAGCTTTCTTT
v_gene: TRBV19
d_gene: .
j_gene: TRBJ1-1
abundance: .

CDR3aa: CASSVWTGPPDTQYF
CDR3nt: TGTGCCAGCAGCGTCTGGACAGGGCCTCCGGATACGCAGTATTTT
v_gene: TRBV9
d_gene: TRBD1
j_gene: TRBJ2-3
abundance: .

CDR3aa: CAISGDLGNSNYGYTF
CDR3nt: TGTGCCATCAGTGGAGATTTGGGTAACAGTAACTATGGCTACACCTTC
v_gene: TRBV10-3
d_gene: .
j_gene: TRBJ1-2
abundance: once

CDR3aa: CASTTSGIAAIYEQYF
CDR3nt: TGTGCCAGCACCACGAGTGGGATAGCGGCGATATACGAGCAGTACTTC
v_gene: TRBV11-2
d_gene: .
j_gene: TRBJ2-7
abundance: .

CDR3aa: CASSERTSGTQYF
CDR3nt: TGTGCCAGCAGTGAACGGACTAGCGGGACGCAGTATTTT
v_gene: TRBV6-4
d_gene: TRBD2
j_gene: TRBJ2-3
abundance: .

CDR3aa: CASSRSSSGRPLYEQYF
CDR3nt: TGTGCCAGCAGCCGTTCGTCTAGCGGGAGACCCCTCTACGAGCAGTACTTC
v_gene: TRBV7-2
d_gene: TRBD2
j_gene: TRBJ2-7
abundance: few

CDR3aa: CASSLWTGDPYGYTF
CDR3nt: TGCGCCAGCAGCTTGTGGACAGGCGACCCCTATGGCTACACCTTC
v_gene: TRBV5-1
d_gene: TRBD1
j_gene: TRBJ1-2
abundance: .

CDR3aa: CASSPYPPTSGNTDTQYF
CDR3nt: TGTGCCAGCAGCCCCTACCCCCCAACTAGCGGGAACACAGATACGCAGTATTTT
v_gene: TRBV5-4
d_gene: TRBD2
j_gene: TRBJ2-3
abundance: .

CDR3aa: CASSLGGVSYGYTF
CDR3nt: TGCGCCAGCAGCTTGGGTGGGGTGAGCTATGGCTACACCTTC
v_gene: TRBV5-1
d_gene: .
j_gene: TRBJ1-2
abundance: .

CDR3aa: CASSLGTNEQFF
CDR3nt: TGTGCCAGCAGCCTCGGGACAAATGAGCAGTTCTTC
v_gene: TRBV5-6
d_gene: .
j_gene: TRBJ2-1
abundance: .

CDR3aa: CASSPADRAATPLHF
CDR3nt: TGTGCCAGCTCACCAGCGGACAGGGCAGCGACACCCCTCCACTTT
v_gene: TRBV18
d_gene: TRBD1
j_gene: TRBJ1-6
abundance: .

CDR3aa: CASSLGGTGANVLTF
CDR3nt: TGTGCCAGCAGCTTGGGAGGGACTGGGGCCAACGTCCTGACTTTC
v_gene: TRBV5-4
d_gene: .
j_gene: TRBJ2-6
abundance: once

CDR3aa: CASSLVTSGNTIYF
CDR3nt: TGTGCCAGCAGCTTAGTCACCTCTGGAAACACCATATATTTT
v_gene: TRBV11-2
d_gene: .
j_gene: TRBJ1-3
abundance: .